One sample yielded the 20 T cell receptor beta chains listed below, sequenced in a study of OX40 agonist ivuxolimab in advanced cancers. Assay: immunoSEQ multiplex PCR; the TCRdb copy retains only in-frame clones and omits some. The sample records 35,000 to 50,000 clones, roughly nine tenths being singletons. The input for sequencing was CD4+ or CD8+ T cells sorted from blood, taken in a trial of the OX40 agonist ivuxolimab. The receptor source for this set is an adult with an advanced solid tumor such as melanoma, head and neck, liver or kidney cancer.

The chain uses TRBV27 and TRBJ2-1; the match to TRBD1 covers 8 bases. J lost 0 bases, V lost 6 bases, and 7 bases had no gene match. The germline V gene encodes CDR1 MNHEY and CDR2 SMNVEV (reference sequence). The CDR3 is 16 amino acids. CDR3 sequence: CASSPRDRFSYNEQFF. The CDR3 DNA reads as TGTGCCAGCAGCCCCCGGGACAGGTTCTCCTACAATGAGCAGTTCTTC.

The table lists this clone with a count of one. The CDR3 here is CASSFDGQVLVGYTF. CDR3 coding DNA: TGTGCCAGCAGCTTCGACGGACAGGTCTTGGTTGGCTACACCTTC. This sequence joins TRBV7-2 and TRBJ1-2; 7 positions match TRBD1. Germline CDR1 SGHTA, CDR2 FQGNSA. The CDR3 is 15 residues long. The junction had 11 bases not matched to a gene; V was cut back by 3 bases and J by 7 bases.

The chain employs TRBV7-9 and TRBJ2-5; 11 positions agree with TRBD1. The germline V gene has CDR1 SEHNR and CDR2 FQNEAQ (reference sequence). The CDR3 extends over 15 amino acids. The junction had 2 bases not matched to a gene; V was cut back by 3 bases and J by 2 bases. The CDR3 loop reads CASSFGDRGQETQYF. The CDR3 region has the DNA TGTGCCAGCAGCTTTGGGGACAGGGGGCAAGAGACCCAGTACTTC.

With respect to this clone: The DNA is omitted, as the CDR3 cannot be located on it reliably, and the CDR3 follows TCRdb's listing. This chain connects TRBV12-2 to TRBJ2-4. TRBV12-2 is noted as a pseudogene. 19 amino acids form the CDR3, both terminal residues included. The CDR3 region is CASRLVVGGGNLAKNIQYF.

The gene calls are TRBV27 and TRBJ1-2; D gene uncertain. The V and J ends lost 0 bases and 5 bases respectively, with 10 bases between them. The CDR3 loop spans 14 amino acids. Germline CDR1 is MNHEY and CDR2 is SMNVEV (reference sequence). The CDR3 DNA is TGTGCCAGCAGTTTATCCACAGATTTTTATGGCTACACCTTC. This gives the protein CASSLSTDFYGYTF.

The chain combines TRBV6-5 with TRBJ1-5; tentatively, D is TRBD1 (5 bases). CDR3 length equals 13 residues. Germline V lookup: CDR1 MNHEY, CDR2 SVGAGI. V was shortened by 4 bases and J by 7 bases, with 11 bases between the two germline ends. The DNA of the CDR3 is TGTGCCAGCAGTTTCCCCGGGGGGCAGCCCCAGCATTTT. Residues: CASSFPGGQPQHF.

The rearrangement joins TRBV27 to TRBJ2-2, with 10 bases matching TRBD2. With 3 bases clipped from V and 7 bases from J, the junction kept 8 bases outside the gene matches. The germline CDR1 and CDR2 sequences are MNHEY and SMNVEV (reference sequence). The CDR3 is 16 residues long. The CDR3 DNA sequence: TGTGCCAGCAGTTTGTGGAGCGGGGGGGCTGTCGGGGAGCTGTTTTTT. Translated: CASSLWSGGAVGELFF.

The rearrangement joins TRBV7-3 to TRBJ2-7, with TRBD1 matching 11 bases. V was clipped by 5 bases and J by 6 bases; unmatched bases: 6. The CDR3 consists of 14 residues. Germline CDR1 reads SGHTA; CDR2 reads FQGTGA. The CDR3 sequence is CASSPTGTGGEQYF. The CDR3 DNA follows: TGTGCCAGCAGCCCTACCGGGACAGGGGGCGAGCAGTACTTC.

The chain employs TRBV19 and TRBJ1-2, with 7 bases fitting TRBD1. Germline V gene data show CDR1 as LNHDA and CDR2 as SQIVND (reference sequence). With 6 bases clipped from V and 7 bases from J, the junction kept 2 bases outside the gene matches. The CDR3 has 11 amino acids. The DNA for the CDR3 is TGTGCCAGTAGGAGGGGGCTTGGCTACACCTTC. This sequence encodes CASRRGLGYTF.

This chain uses TRBV6-5 with TRBJ2-1, with D unclear. There are 13 residues in the CDR3. CDR1 and CDR2 (germline): MNHEY, SVGAGI. V was clipped by 0 bases and J by 7 bases, with 7 bases between them. The chain's CDR3 is CASSYSSFNEQFF. CDR3 nucleotide sequence: TGTGCCAGCAGTTACTCCTCTTTTAATGAGCAGTTCTTC.

Of note for this clone: The same CDR3 can be traced to other DNA sequences in this sample. The V and J genes are TRBV28 and TRBJ2-2, with D uncertain. The ends were cut back, 6 bases at V and 8 bases at J, with 10 bases in the middle. This CDR3 is 12 amino acids long. Looked up from germline, CDR1 is MDHEN and CDR2 is SYDVKM. DNA of the CDR3: TGTGCCAGCAGCTTTAAGCGTGGGGAGCTGTTTTTT. Protein sequence: CASSFKRGELFF. The complete variable domain, with remaining parts taken from reference TRBV28 and TRBJ2-2, reads DVKVTQSSRYLVKRTGEKVFLECVQDMDHENMFWYRQDPGLGLRLIYFSYDVKMKEKGDIPEGYSVSREKKERFSLILESASTNQTSMYLCASSFKRGELFFGEGSRLTVL.

The genes are TRBV4-1 and TRBJ2-7; D is unclear. Trimming took off 0 bases at V and 4 bases at J, with 13 bases between the two ends. Germline CDR1 is MGHRA and CDR2 is YSYEKL. This CDR3 contains 15 residues. The CDR3 is CASSQDLAPGYEQYF. CDR3 nucleotide sequence: TGCGCCAGCAGCCAAGATTTGGCTCCCGGGTACGAGCAGTACTTC.

The rearrangement links TRBV19 to TRBJ1-1; D remains ambiguous. V lost 6 bases to trimming and J lost 3 bases, with 11 bases between them. CDR1 and CDR2 (germline): LNHDA, SQIVND (reference sequence). This CDR3 is built from 13 residues. Here the CDR3 DNA reads TGTGCCAGTAGATCTCTCGGGGACACTGAAGCTTTCTTT. Translation gives CASRSLGDTEAFF.

The chain uses TRBV11-2 and TRBJ2-7; D not resolved. The CDR3 length is 15 residues. CDR1 SGHAT and CDR2 FQNNGV come from the germline V gene. V dropped 7 bases and J dropped 6 bases, with 22 bases sitting between them. The CDR3 here is CASTNFALQLGEQYF. The CDR3 DNA reads TGTGCCAGCACCAATTTCGCCCTCCAACTGGGCGAGCAGTACTTC. Drawing the rest from reference TRBV11-2 and TRBJ2-7, the complete variable domain is EAGVAQSPRYKIIEKRQSVAFWCNPISGHATLYWYQQILGQGPKLLIQFQNNGVVDDSQLPKDRFSAERLKGVDSTLKIQPAKLEDSAVYLCASTNFALQLGEQYFGPGTRLTVT.

The chain couples TRBV7-3 to TRBJ2-3; D might be TRBD2 (5 bases). V was clipped by 4 bases and J by 6 bases, with 14 bases between them. CDR1 is SGHTA and CDR2 is FQGTGA in the germline V gene. There are 14 residues in the CDR3. DNA of the CDR3: TGTGCCAGCAGCTCTTCTCGGGGTCGGGATACGCAGTATTTT. Translation: CASSSSRGRDTQYF.

The rearrangement uses TRBV10-1 and TRBJ1-2; D ambiguous. Looked up from germline, CDR1 is WNHNN and CDR2 is SYGVQD (reference sequence). This CDR3 is built from 16 residues. Trimming removed 5 bases from V and 4 bases from J, with 20 bases in between. CDR3 DNA: TGCGCCAGCAGTTGTGTTGAAAGGCGAAAGACCTATGGCTACACCTTC. Protein product: CASSCVERRKTYGYTF.

The rearrangement links TRBV7-9 to TRBJ1-1; D unresolved. V was shortened by 3 bases and J by 4 bases, with 9 bases between the two germline ends. The length of the CDR3 is 13 residues. From germline, CDR1 is SEHNR and CDR2 FQNEAQ (reference sequence). CDR3 loop: CASSFSLSTEAFF. As DNA, the CDR3 is TGTGCCAGCAGCTTTTCCTTGAGCACTGAAGCTTTCTTT. The entire variable domain, with the rest obtained from reference TRBV7-9 and TRBJ1-1, is as follows: DTGVSQNPRHKITKRGQNVTFRCDPISEHNRLYWYRQTLGQGPEFLTYFQNEAQLEKSRLLSDRFSAERPKGSFSTLEIQRTEQGDSAMYLCASSFSLSTEAFFGQGTRLTVV.

The rearrangement uses TRBV19 and TRBJ2-7; 8 bases fit TRBD1. V shed 4 bases and J 0 bases; nucleotides not matched to a gene: 2. CDR1 and CDR2 (germline): LNHDA, SQIVND (reference sequence). This CDR3 region has 14 residues. Written as DNA, the CDR3 is TGTGCCAGTAGTACAGGACAGGGCTCCTACGAGCAGTACTTC. Protein sequence: CASSTGQGSYEQYF.

This chain uses TRBV15 with TRBJ2-3; 7 positions match TRBD1. Trimming at V came to 3 bases and at J to 3 bases, leaving 3 bases not matched to a gene. The germline CDR1 and CDR2 sequences are LNHNV and YYDKDF (reference sequence). There are 14 residues in the CDR3. DNA of the CDR3: TGTGCCACCAGCAGTCTACAGGGGACAGATACGCAGTATTTT. Encoded protein: CATSSLQGTDTQYF.

DNA of the CDR3: TGTGCCAGCAGTACCGTGGGGGGGAGTCTTCCCGGGGAGCTGTTTTTT. It codes for CASSTVGGSLPGELFF. The chain employs TRBV13 and TRBJ2-2; 7 bases fit TRBD2. J lost 6 bases, V lost 6 bases, and 13 bases had no gene match. The CDR3 has 16 residues. Per the germline V gene, CDR1 is PRHDT and CDR2 is FYEKMQ (reference sequence).